This T cell receptor (beta chain) was found in a study of blood T cell repertoires in COVID-19. On the study more broadly: Acute-phase and convalescent COVID-19 samples originated in the United States, Italy and Spain.

Sequenced by immunoSEQ multiplex PCR; TCRdb stores in-frame clones only, minus some. The repertoire holds about 190,000 clones, around 90% seen once, with approximately 6.7% in the top ten. Germline assignment: CDR1 SEHNR and CDR2 FQNEAQ (reference sequence). The CDR3 covers 15 residues. V dropped 3 bases and J dropped 3 bases, with 14 bases sitting between them. In its sample, this clone was seen a few times. The sequence was obtained from a man between 35 and 55 years old with acute or convalescent COVID-19. Sequences were obtained from peripheral blood. The V and J genes are TRBV7-9 and TRBJ1-2, with TRBD1 as a possible D gene (6 bases). CDR3 nucleotides: TGTGCCAGCAGCTTCACGAGCAGGGGACACTATGGCTACACCTTC. As protein: CASSFTSRGHYGYTF.